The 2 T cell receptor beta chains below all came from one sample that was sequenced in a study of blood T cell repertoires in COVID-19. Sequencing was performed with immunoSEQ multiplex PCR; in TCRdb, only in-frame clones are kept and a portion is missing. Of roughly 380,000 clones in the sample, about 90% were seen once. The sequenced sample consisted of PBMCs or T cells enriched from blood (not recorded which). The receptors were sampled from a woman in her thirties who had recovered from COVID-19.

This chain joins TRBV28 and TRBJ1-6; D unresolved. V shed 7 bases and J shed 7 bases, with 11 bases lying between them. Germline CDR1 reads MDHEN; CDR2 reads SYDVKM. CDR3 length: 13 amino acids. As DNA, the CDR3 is TGTGCCAGCACACCCCCCGCGAATTCACCCCTCCACTTT. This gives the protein CASTPPANSPLHF.

CDR3 amino acids: CAWSPGLAVSYEQYF. CDR3 nucleotide sequence: TGTGCCTGGAGCCCAGGGCTAGCGGTCTCCTACGAGCAGTACTTC. The J gene is TRBJ2-7, the V gene TRBV30; 7 bases match TRBD2. The CDR3 totals 15 residues. The V gene's germline CDR1 is GTSNPN and CDR2 SVGIG (reference sequence). The trim removed 3 bases at V and 0 bases at J, leaving 8 bases unmatched.